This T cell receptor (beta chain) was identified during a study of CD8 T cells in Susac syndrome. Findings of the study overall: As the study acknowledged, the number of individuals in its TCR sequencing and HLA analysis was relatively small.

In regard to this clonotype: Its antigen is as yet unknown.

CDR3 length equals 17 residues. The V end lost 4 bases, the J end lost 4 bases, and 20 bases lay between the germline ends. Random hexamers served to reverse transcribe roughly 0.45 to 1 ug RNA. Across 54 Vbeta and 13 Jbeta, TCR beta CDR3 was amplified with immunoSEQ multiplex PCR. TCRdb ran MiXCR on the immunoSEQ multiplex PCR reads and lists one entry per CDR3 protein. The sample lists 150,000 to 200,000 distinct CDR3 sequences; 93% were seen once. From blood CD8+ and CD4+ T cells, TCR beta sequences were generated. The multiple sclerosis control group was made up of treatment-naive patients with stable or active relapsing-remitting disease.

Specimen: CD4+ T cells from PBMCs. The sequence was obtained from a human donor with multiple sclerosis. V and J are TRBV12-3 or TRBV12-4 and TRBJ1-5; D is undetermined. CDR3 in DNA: TGTGCCAGCAGTTCGTGGATGGATCTGGAGGGAAATCAGCCCCAGCATTTT. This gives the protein CASSSWMDLEGNQPQHF.